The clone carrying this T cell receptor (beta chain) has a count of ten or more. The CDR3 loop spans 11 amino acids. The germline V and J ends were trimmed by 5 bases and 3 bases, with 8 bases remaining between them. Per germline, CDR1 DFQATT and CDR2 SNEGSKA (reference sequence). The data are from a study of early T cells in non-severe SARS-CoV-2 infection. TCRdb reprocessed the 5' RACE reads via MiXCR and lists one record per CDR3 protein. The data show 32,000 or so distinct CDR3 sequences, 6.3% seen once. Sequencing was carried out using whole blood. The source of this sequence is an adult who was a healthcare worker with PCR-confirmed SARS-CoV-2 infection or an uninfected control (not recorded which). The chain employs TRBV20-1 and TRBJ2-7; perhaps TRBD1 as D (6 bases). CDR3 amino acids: CSALQGYEQYF. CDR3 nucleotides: TGCAGTGCTTTACAGGGCTACGAGCAGTACTTC.